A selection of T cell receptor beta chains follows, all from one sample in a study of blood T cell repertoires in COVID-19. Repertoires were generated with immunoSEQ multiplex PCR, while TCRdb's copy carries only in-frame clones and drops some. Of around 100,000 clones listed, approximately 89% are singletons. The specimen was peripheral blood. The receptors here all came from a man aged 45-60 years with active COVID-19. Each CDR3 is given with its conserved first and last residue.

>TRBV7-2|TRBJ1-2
CASSLAEANYGYTF
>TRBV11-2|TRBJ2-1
CASSLETGYYNEQFF
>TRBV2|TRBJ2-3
CASSRDTSSTDTQYF
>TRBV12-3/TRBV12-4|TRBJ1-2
CASSPLYGYTF
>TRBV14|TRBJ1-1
CASSQEVRVPWIYEAFF
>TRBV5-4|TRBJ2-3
CASSSEGMFTDTQYF
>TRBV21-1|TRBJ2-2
CASRTGTGATGELFF
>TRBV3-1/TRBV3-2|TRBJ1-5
CASSQGAGVRQPQHF
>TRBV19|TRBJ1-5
CASSISRNQPQHF
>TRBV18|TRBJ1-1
CASSPSQLQGNTEAFF
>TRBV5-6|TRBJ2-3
CASSLGATDTQYF
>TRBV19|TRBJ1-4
CASSTPGSGKLFF
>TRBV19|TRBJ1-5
CASSSGNSNQPQHF
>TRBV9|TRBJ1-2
CASSREGVRTNYGYTF
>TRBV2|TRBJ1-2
CASSARGVRGHGYTF
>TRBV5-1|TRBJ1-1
CASSRETEFNTEAFF
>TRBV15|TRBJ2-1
CATSRVRGTSGVQRHEQFF
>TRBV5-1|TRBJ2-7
CASSKGEGYEQYF
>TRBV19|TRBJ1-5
CASSGTGVPNQPQHF
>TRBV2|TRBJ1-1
CASSEARGTEAFF
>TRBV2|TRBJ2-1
CASSPDNEQFF
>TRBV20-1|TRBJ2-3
CSASRAGLPDTQYF
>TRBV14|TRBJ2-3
CASSHGTSGLVDTQYF
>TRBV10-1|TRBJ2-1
CASGQGQGRNEQFF
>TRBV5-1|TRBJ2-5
CASSLGFLQGQETQYF
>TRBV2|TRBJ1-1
CASSPDRVDNAAFF
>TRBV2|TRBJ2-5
CASSGGSGGASETQYF
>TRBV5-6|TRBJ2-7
CASSLRQGWNEQYF
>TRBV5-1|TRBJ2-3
CASSTDGVGSDTQYF
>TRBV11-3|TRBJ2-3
CASSPRAGGRAATQYF
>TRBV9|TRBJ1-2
CASSVTGTGGFSGYTF
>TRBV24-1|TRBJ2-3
CATSEAYGGSTDTQYF
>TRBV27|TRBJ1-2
CASSLYQGNYGYTF
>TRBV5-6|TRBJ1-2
CASSLRAQGTGYTF
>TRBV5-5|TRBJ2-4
CASSFRGNIQYF
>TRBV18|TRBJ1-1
CASSSRDGAISGTEAFF
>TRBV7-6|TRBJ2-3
CASSSPPWRVKMDTQYF
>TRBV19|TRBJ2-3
CASSHDRGGPDTQYF
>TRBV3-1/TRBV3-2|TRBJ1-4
CASSQDLRGNLFF
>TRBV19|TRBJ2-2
CASSIGQRDTGELFF
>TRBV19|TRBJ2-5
CASSPSSAGNPQYF
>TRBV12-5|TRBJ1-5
CASGSSDRAQPQHF
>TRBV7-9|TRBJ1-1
CASDRGRGTEAFF